One sample yielded the 16 T cell receptor beta chains listed below, sequenced in a study of blood T cell repertoires in COVID-19. The table came from immunoSEQ multiplex PCR; TCRdb's copy has only in-frame clones and leaves some out. The sample holds 35,000 to 50,000 clones, more than 70% seen once. The sample taken for sequencing was peripheral blood. The origin of the receptors is an older woman with acute or convalescent COVID-19.

The chain couples TRBV7-8 to TRBJ2-1; 8 bases map to TRBD1. J gave up 1 base and V 4 bases, and 3 bases lay outside the gene matches. This CDR3 spans 15 amino acids. Germline CDR1 and CDR2: SGHVS and FQNEAQ. Here the CDR3 reads CASSSRTGSYNEQFF. The CDR3 region has the DNA TGTGCCAGCAGCTCCAGGACAGGGTCCTACAATGAGCAGTTCTTC.

The count of this clone is one. The gene calls are TRBV27 and TRBJ1-6, with D uncertain. Trimming took off 3 bases at V and 7 bases at J, with 10 bases between the two ends. The CDR3 is made up of 14 amino acids. The germline V gene has CDR1 MNHEY and CDR2 SMNVEV (reference sequence). The DNA for the CDR3 is TGTGCCAGCAGTTTTGCGCAGACAAATTCACCCCTCCACTTT. It encodes CASSFAQTNSPLHF.

The chain has TRBV19 and TRBJ1-2; no reliable D call. There are 16 residues in the CDR3. Germline lookup yields CDR1 LNHDA and CDR2 SQIVND (reference sequence). The V end lost 0 bases, the J end lost 8 bases, and 19 bases lay between the germline ends. The CDR3 region has the DNA TGTGCCAGTAGTATAGATTTCGGGAGGGCGCGGTTGGGCTACACCTTC. Translation: CASSIDFGRARLGYTF.

This sequence joins TRBV28 and TRBJ2-1, with a weak D call TRBD2 (6 bases). CDR1 and CDR2 from the germline V gene are MDHEN and SYDVKM. The CDR3 has 13 residues. The V end lost 5 bases, the J end lost 8 bases, and 13 bases lay between the germline ends. Here the CDR3 DNA reads TGTGCCAGCAGTCGGGGGACTCCCGATGAGCAGTTCTTC. This sequence encodes CASSRGTPDEQFF.

The V gene is TRBV7-8, the J gene TRBJ1-3; D might be TRBD1 (6 bases). V was cut by 4 bases and J by 2 bases, with 9 bases left in between. The V gene's germline CDR1 is SGHVS and CDR2 FQNEAQ. The CDR3 contains 14 residues. The CDR3 region has the DNA TGTGCCAGCAGCTCGCAGGGGACTGGAAACACCATATATTTT. Its translation: CASSSQGTGNTIYF.

The chain carries TRBV7-3 and TRBJ1-2, with D perhaps TRBD1 (6 bases). This CDR3 region has 14 residues. With 4 bases removed from V and 6 bases from J, the gap between germline ends came to 15 bases. CDR1 is SGHTA, CDR2 FQGTGA, per germline. Here the CDR3 DNA reads TGTGCCAGCAGCTCAAATGCCGCAGGGGATGGCTACACCTTC. This encodes CASSSNAAGDGYTF.

The genes are TRBV5-1 and TRBJ2-5; D gene ambiguous. CDR1 and CDR2 (germline): SGHRS, YFSETQ. Trimming left V 2 bases short and J 3 bases short, with 2 bases between. The CDR3 consists of 11 residues. The CDR3 DNA sequence: TGCGCCAGCAGCTTTAAAGAGACCCAGTACTTC. This encodes CASSFKETQYF.

V is TRBV6-4 and J is TRBJ2-1; the match to TRBD2 covers 9 bases. Trimming took 0 bases from V and 7 from J; bases not matched to a gene: 7. The CDR3 spans 16 residues. Germline V gene lookup returns CDR1 MRHNA and CDR2 SNTAGT. The CDR3 nucleotides read TGTGCCAGCAGTGACTCTGGCGGGAGGGCTGGGAATGAGCAGTTCTTC. Its translation is CASSDSGGRAGNEQFF.

The chain carries TRBV19 and TRBJ2-7, with a weak D call TRBD1 (7 bases). This CDR3 contains 13 residues. V was clipped by 7 bases and J by 4 bases, with 14 bases between them. Germline loops: CDR1 LNHDA, CDR2 SQIVND (reference sequence). CDR3 nucleotides: TGTGCCAGTACCCGGACAGGACTATACGAGCAGTACTTC. It yields the protein CASTRTGLYEQYF. Full variable domain (remainder filled in from reference TRBV19 and TRBJ2-7): DGGITQSPKYLFRKEGQNVTLSCEQNLNHDAMYWYRQDPGQGLRLIYYSQIVNDFQKGDIAEGYSVSREKKESFPLTVTSAQKNPTAFYLCASTRTGLYEQYFGPGTRLTVT.

The CDR3 spells CSVVEGRAFF. The CDR3 DNA is TGCAGCGTTGTGGAGGGAAGAGCTTTCTTT. This chain links TRBV29-1 with TRBJ1-1; D unresolved. Trimming stripped 4 bases from V and 10 bases from J, with 10 bases between. The CDR3 is 10 residues long. Germline-derived CDR1 and CDR2 are SQVTM and ANQGSEA.

The rearrangement links TRBV19 to TRBJ1-5; D unresolved. V was cut by 3 bases and J by 0 bases, with 6 bases left in between. The CDR3 extends over 14 amino acids. Germline V gene sequence: CDR1 LNHDA, CDR2 SQIVND (reference sequence). The CDR3 coding sequence is TGTGCCAGTAGTATCGTCGGTAGCAATCAGCCCCAGCATTTT. It encodes CASSIVGSNQPQHF.

This clone has only a few counts. The CDR3 coding sequence is TGTGCCAGCAGCACCCGGGCTAACTATGGCTACACCTTC. This sequence encodes CASSTRANYGYTF. The V and J genes are TRBV7-2 and TRBJ1-2; no reliable D call. The CDR3 extends over 13 amino acids. With 5 bases removed from V and 0 bases from J, the gap between germline ends came to 7 bases. The V gene's germline CDR1 is SGHTA and CDR2 FQGNSA.

The chain recombines TRBV7-3 with TRBJ1-1; the D gene is possibly TRBD1 (6 bases). V gave up 5 bases and J gave up 0 bases, with 16 bases separating them. Germline V CDR1 and CDR2: SGHTA, FQGTGA. The length of the CDR3 is 16 residues. DNA for the CDR3: TGTGCCAGCAGCGCTACGGTAGGACAGATGAACACTGAAGCTTTCTTT. This translates into CASSATVGQMNTEAFF.

The gene calls are TRBV15 and TRBJ1-1; D is uncertain. CDR3 length: 14 amino acids. Between the trimmed V and J ends, which lost 0 bases and 8 bases, there was a span of 13 bases. The germline gives CDR1 LNHNV, CDR2 YYDKDF (reference sequence). Here the CDR3 reads CATSRDGAPGEAFF. The CDR3 bases are TGTGCCACCAGCAGAGATGGTGCCCCCGGGGAAGCTTTCTTT.

The chain links TRBV9 to TRBJ1-2; 9 bases map to TRBD1. The CDR3 is 14 amino acids. Trimming at V came to 3 bases and at J to 0 bases, leaving 0 bases not matched to a gene. Germline CDR1 SGDLS, CDR2 YYNGEE. The CDR3 nucleotides are TGTGCCAGCAGCGGACAGGGGGCTAACTATGGCTACACCTTC. This sequence encodes CASSGQGANYGYTF.

This clone was observed a few times. This sample also contains other DNA sequences that code for the same CDR3. J is TRBJ2-1 and V is TRBV7-2; 7 bases are a match to TRBD1. This CDR3 is built from 15 residues. In germline, CDR1 is SGHTA, CDR2 FQGNSA. V gave up 4 bases and J gave up 4 bases; unmatched junction bases: 7. The CDR3 is CASSSSGQPYNEQFF. In DNA form, the CDR3 reads TGTGCCAGCAGCTCCTCGGGACAGCCTTACAATGAGCAGTTCTTC.